This is a list of T cell receptor beta chains from one sample in a study of beta chain features in type 1 diabetes. The method was immunoSEQ multiplex PCR; TCRdb's version includes in-frame clones alone and lacks a portion of them. Of roughly 230,000 clones listed, around 9.9% are singletons. Sequences were obtained from naive CD4+ T cells from blood. These receptors came from a man between 25 and 39 years old with type 1 diabetes. Both conserved end residues are trimmed from each CDR3. A D gene is named only where the DNA matches it firmly. Clone size, where shown, is once, few, many, or a class for clones that have expanded.

>TRBV7-6|-|TRBJ2-3|-
ASSVGYVRTDTQY
>TRBV19|TRBD2|TRBJ2-3|few
ASRWGSGRTDTQY
>TRBV6-5|-|TRBJ2-1|-
ASSQLYNEQF
>TRBV7-2|-|TRBJ2-1|-
ASSLAGRGQF
>TRBV18|TRBD1|TRBJ2-1|few
ASGQDNEQF
>TRBV28|TRBD2|TRBJ2-1|few
ASSAPGGAGGEQF
>TRBV10-3|-|TRBJ2-5|-
AISEGGMEETQY
>TRBV19|-|TRBJ1-5|few
ASTYPNQPQH
>TRBV5-6|TRBD1|TRBJ1-6|few
ASSWTGVSPLH
>TRBV7-9|TRBD2|TRBJ2-2|few
ASSLFSRGSITGELF
>TRBV2|TRBD1|TRBJ2-7|-
ASRGTGGYEQY
>TRBV14|-|TRBJ2-7|-
ASSRRDPYEQY
>TRBV19|-|TRBJ1-2|few
ASSSGSGGYT
>TRBV7-8|-|TRBJ1-1|few
ASSLGPNLREAF
>TRBV19|-|TRBJ1-5|-
ASSIANHNQPQH
>TRBV5-6|TRBD1|TRBJ1-6|-
ASSLGGQGWSPLH
>TRBV2|TRBD2|TRBJ2-3|few
ATRGLAGRTDTQY
>TRBV2|-|TRBJ1-5|-
ASSELGQGPQH
>TRBV7-2|TRBD2|TRBJ2-5|-
ASSYTSGQETQY
>TRBV19|-|TRBJ2-1|-
ASSILGPGQYNEQF
>TRBV5-1|-|TRBJ1-4|-
ASSLGLTEEKLF
>TRBV15|-|TRBJ1-1|-
ATSRDEGVTEAF
>TRBV5-1|-|TRBJ2-3|-
ASSLGGGPDTQY
>TRBV5-1|-|TRBJ2-7|-
ASSLNSYEQY
>TRBV9|TRBD1|TRBJ2-7|-
ASSVDGTGEYEQY
>TRBV7-2|-|TRBJ1-1|-
ASGMGRKTEAF
>TRBV14|TRBD2|TRBJ2-3|few
ASSPGLAGGTQY
>TRBV11-2|TRBD1|TRBJ2-1|few
ASSPDRAHEQF
>TRBV19|-|TRBJ1-5|-
ASTMVGSLSNQPQH
>TRBV18|-|TRBJ2-1|few
ASSRGSGGKNEQF
>TRBV7-2|TRBD2|TRBJ2-3|few
ASSLSGGTDTQY
>TRBV13|-|TRBJ2-5|few
ASSRSTGKETQY
>TRBV5-1|-|TRBJ2-5|-
ASSSGQMGETQY
>TRBV7-9|-|TRBJ1-2|once
ASSLTGLLGYGYT
>TRBV5-1|-|TRBJ2-3|-
ASSVGTTSTDTQY
>TRBV5-4|TRBD1|TRBJ1-2|-
ASSGGTVYGGYT
>TRBV29-1|TRBD1|TRBJ1-1|few
SVLSDRGRAF
>TRBV19|-|TRBJ1-1|-
ASSLRGPGSEAF
>TRBV5-1|-|TRBJ2-1|-
ASSLGGIEQF
>TRBV25-1|-|TRBJ2-7|-
ASSEAYRGYEQY
>TRBV10-3|-|TRBJ1-1|few
AIRGWEANTEAF
>TRBV18|-|TRBJ1-1|-
ASSPIGDTEAF
>TRBV28|TRBD1|TRBJ2-1|few
ASSIGTGSYNEQF
>TRBV18|TRBD1|TRBJ2-7|once
ASSPADRALYEQY
>TRBV9|-|TRBJ2-1|-
ASRQGTSSYNEQF
>TRBV28|TRBD1|TRBJ2-3|few
ASSTDRGWEY
>TRBV2|-|TRBJ1-6|few
ASIRMNRASPLH